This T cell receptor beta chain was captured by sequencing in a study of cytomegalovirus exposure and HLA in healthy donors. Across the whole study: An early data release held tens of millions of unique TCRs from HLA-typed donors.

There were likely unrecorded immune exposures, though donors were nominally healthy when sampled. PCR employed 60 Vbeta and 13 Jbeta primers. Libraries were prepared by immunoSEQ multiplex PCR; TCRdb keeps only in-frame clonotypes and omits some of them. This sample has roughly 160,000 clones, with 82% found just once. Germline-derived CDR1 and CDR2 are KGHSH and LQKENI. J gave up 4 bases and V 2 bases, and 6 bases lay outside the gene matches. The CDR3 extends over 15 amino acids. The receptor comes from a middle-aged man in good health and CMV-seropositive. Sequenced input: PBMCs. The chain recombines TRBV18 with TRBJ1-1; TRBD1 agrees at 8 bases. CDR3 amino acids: CASSPMTGAVTEAFF. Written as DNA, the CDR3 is TGTGCCAGCTCACCAATGACAGGGGCTGTCACTGAAGCTTTCTTT.